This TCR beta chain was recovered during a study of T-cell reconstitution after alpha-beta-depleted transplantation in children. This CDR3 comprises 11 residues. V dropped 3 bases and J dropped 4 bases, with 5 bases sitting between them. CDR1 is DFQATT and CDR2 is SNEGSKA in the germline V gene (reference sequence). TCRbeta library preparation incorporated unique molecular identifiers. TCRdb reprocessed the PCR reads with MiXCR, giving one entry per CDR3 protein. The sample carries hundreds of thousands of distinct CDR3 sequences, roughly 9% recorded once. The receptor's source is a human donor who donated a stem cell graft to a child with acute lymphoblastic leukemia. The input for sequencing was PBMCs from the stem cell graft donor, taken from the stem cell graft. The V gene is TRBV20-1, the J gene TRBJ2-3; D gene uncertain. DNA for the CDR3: TGCAGTGCTAGGCGGTCAGATACGCAGTATTTT. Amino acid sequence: CSARRSDTQYF.